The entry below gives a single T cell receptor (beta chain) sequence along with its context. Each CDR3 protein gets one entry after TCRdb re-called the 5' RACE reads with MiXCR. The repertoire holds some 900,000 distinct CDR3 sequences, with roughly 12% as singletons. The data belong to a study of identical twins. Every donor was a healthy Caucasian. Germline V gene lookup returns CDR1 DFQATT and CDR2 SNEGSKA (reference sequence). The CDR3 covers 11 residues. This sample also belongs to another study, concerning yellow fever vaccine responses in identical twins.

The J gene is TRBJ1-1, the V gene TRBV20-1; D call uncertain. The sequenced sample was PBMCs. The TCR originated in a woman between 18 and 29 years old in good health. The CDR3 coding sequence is TGCAGGGTCCGCGGGTACACTGAAGCTTTCTTT. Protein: CRVRGYTEAFF.